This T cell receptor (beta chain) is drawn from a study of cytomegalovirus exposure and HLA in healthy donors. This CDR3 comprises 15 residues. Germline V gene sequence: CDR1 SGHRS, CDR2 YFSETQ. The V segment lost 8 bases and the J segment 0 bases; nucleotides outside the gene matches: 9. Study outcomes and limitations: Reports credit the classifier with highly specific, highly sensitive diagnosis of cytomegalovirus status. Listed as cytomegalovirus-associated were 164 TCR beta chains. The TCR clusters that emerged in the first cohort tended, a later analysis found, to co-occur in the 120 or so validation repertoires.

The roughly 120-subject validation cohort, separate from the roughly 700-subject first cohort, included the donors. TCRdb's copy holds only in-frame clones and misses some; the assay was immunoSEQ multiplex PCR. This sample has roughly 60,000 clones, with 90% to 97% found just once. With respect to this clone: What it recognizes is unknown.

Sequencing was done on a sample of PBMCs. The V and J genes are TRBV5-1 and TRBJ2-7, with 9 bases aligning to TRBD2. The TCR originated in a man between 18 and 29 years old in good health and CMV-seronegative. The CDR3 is CASTPAGGSSYEQYF. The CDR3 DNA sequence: TGCGCCAGTACTCCCGCGGGGGGGAGCTCCTACGAGCAGTACTTC.